This T cell receptor beta chain comes out of a study of technical replicates of blood from a handful of donors. V lost 2 bases to trimming and J lost 6 bases; unmatched junction nucleotides: 6. The CDR3 loop spans 15 amino acids. The germline CDR1 and CDR2 sequences are LNHDA and SQIVND (reference sequence). TCRdb keeps only in-frame clones here, not all; method: immunoSEQ multiplex PCR. This sample carries 70,000 or so clones, 92% of them seen once, and the ten largest clones take 0.42%. V is TRBV19 and J is TRBJ2-1, with 8 nucleotides matching TRBD2. Material: T cells isolated from PBMCs. The receptor comes from a human donor in good health. The CDR3, as DNA: TGTGCCAGTAGTATAACGAGCGGGAGTTTCAATGAGCAGTTCTTC. Amino acid sequence: CASSITSGSFNEQFF.